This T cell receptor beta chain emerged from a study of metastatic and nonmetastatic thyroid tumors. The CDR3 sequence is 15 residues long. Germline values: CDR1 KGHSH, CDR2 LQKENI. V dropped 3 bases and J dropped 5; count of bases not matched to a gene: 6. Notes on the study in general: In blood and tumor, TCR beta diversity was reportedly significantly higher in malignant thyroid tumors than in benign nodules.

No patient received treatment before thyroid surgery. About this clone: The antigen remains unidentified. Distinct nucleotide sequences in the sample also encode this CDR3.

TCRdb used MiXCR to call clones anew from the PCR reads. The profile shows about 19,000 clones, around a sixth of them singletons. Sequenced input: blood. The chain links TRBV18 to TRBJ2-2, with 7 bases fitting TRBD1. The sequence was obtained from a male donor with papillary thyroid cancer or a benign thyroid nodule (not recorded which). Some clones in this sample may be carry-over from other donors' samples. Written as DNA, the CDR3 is TGTGCCAGCTCACCGGGACAGATCTTAACCGGGGAGCTGTTTTTT. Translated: CASSPGQILTGELFF.